Below, 18 T cell receptor beta chains from the same sample are listed, as sequenced in a study of blood T cell repertoires in COVID-19. Assay used: immunoSEQ multiplex PCR; TCRdb lists only in-frame clones, some missing. The table includes roughly 32,000 clones, 85% to 90% detected once. The sample consisted of peripheral blood. These receptors came from a human donor in a cohort sampled during active COVID-19.

The chain joins TRBV6-4 to TRBJ2-2; 9 nucleotides align to TRBD1. The V and J ends lost 6 bases and 5 bases, in that order; junction bases with no gene match: 4. The V gene's germline CDR1 is MRHNA and CDR2 SNTAGT. This CDR3 contains 14 residues. CDR3 region: CASSAGQGTGELFF. CDR3 nucleotides: TGTGCCAGCAGCGCGGGACAGGGAACCGGGGAGCTGTTTTTT.

The J gene is TRBJ2-7, the V gene TRBV4-1, with 7 bases matching TRBD1. The germline gives CDR1 MGHRA, CDR2 YSYEKL. The CDR3 runs to 15 residues. The V segment lost 4 bases and the J segment 2 bases; nucleotides outside the gene matches: 8. Here the CDR3 reads CASSLFHRGTYEQYF. In DNA form, the CDR3 reads TGCGCCAGCAGCCTCTTTCACAGGGGAACCTACGAGCAGTACTTC.

This chain uses TRBV7-6 with TRBJ2-3; TRBD2 might be the D (6 bases). V lost 5 bases and J 3 bases, leaving 15 bases between the germline ends. CDR3 length: 15 amino acids. Per germline, CDR1 SGHVS and CDR2 FNYEAQ. The CDR3 DNA follows: TGTGCCAGCAGCCCCGGGGGTAGCTGGACAGATACGCAGTATTTT. It encodes CASSPGGSWTDTQYF.

J is TRBJ1-1 and V is TRBV2; 10 bases are shared with TRBD1. Germline loops: CDR1 SNHLY, CDR2 FYNNEI. V was pared by 3 bases and J by 5 bases, with 6 bases of the junction left unmatched. There are 15 residues in the CDR3. CDR3: CASSELTGGGTEAFF. The DNA of the CDR3 is TGTGCCAGCAGTGAGTTGACAGGGGGCGGGACTGAAGCTTTCTTT.

This chain joins TRBV9 and TRBJ2-2; D remains ambiguous. V was shortened by 0 bases and J by 4 bases, with 13 bases between the two germline ends. Germline V gene lookup returns CDR1 SGDLS and CDR2 YYNGEE. This CDR3 comprises 16 residues. Here the CDR3 DNA reads TGTGCCAGCAGCGTAGTTAGTAGCCCTGTCACCGGGGAGCTGTTTTTT. Protein sequence: CASSVVSSPVTGELFF.

V is TRBV5-1 and J is TRBJ2-5; TRBD2 is a possible D gene (5 bases). Germline CDR1 SGHRS, CDR2 YFSETQ. The CDR3 is made up of 14 amino acids. With 0 bases removed from V and 2 bases from J, the gap between germline ends came to 8 bases. CDR3 in DNA: TGCGCCAGCAGCTTGGCGGGAAAACAAGAGACCCAGTACTTC. It yields the protein CASSLAGKQETQYF.

The chain combines TRBV7-8 with TRBJ1-4; 11 positions agree with TRBD1. This CDR3 spans 16 amino acids. In germline, CDR1 is SGHVS, CDR2 FQNEAQ. V lost 5 bases, J lost 10 bases, and 12 bases stayed unmatched. The CDR3 coding sequence is TGTGCCAGCAGCCCTAGGGGGACAGGGGGTCCCGCAAAACTGTTTTTT. Its translation: CASSPRGTGGPAKLFF.

The chain has TRBV12-3 or TRBV12-4 and TRBJ2-7; 8 bases agree with TRBD1. The CDR3 is 13 residues long. The trim removed 6 bases at V and 5 bases at J, leaving 6 bases unmatched. The CDR3 region is CASSPTGVDEQYF. DNA for the CDR3: TGTGCCAGCAGCCCGACAGGGGTTGACGAGCAGTACTTC.

The rearrangement joins TRBV30 to TRBJ2-1; 10 bases fit TRBD2. There are 16 residues in the CDR3. Germline CDR1 GTSNPN, CDR2 SVGIG (reference sequence). After removal of 3 bases from V and 1 base from J, the junction contained 6 bases not matched to a gene. The DNA of the CDR3 is TGTGCCTGGAGGAATCTAGCGGGGGTTTCCTACAATGAGCAGTTCTTC. It is translated as CAWRNLAGVSYNEQFF.

This sequence joins TRBV30 and TRBJ1-5; no reliable D call. The germline CDR1 and CDR2 sequences are GTSNPN and SVGIG (reference sequence). Trimming pared 2 bases from V and 5 bases from J, leaving 10 bases between. CDR3 length equals 13 residues. The CDR3 DNA sequence: TGTGCCTGGAGTCCCAACCGAGATCAGCCCCAGCATTTT. This encodes CAWSPNRDQPQHF.

Regarding this clone: The identical CDR3 is also encoded by other nucleotide sequences in the sample. The chain uses TRBV2 and TRBJ2-2; 8 bases fit TRBD2. Germline values: CDR1 SNHLY, CDR2 FYNNEI. The trim removed 6 bases at V and 3 bases at J, leaving 6 bases unmatched. The CDR3 has 15 amino acids. The DNA for the CDR3 is TGTGCCAGCAGCGTTCTAGCGGGTGACACCGGGGAGCTGTTTTTT. Protein sequence: CASSVLAGDTGELFF.

The V and J genes are TRBV4-1 and TRBJ2-5, with a possible D match to TRBD2 (5 bases). Germline V CDR1 and CDR2: MGHRA, YSYEKL. Deletions cut 4 bases from V and 1 base from J, with 22 bases between. The CDR3 is 18 amino acids. CDR3 sequence reads: CASSPSPGGRGLQETQYF. Here the CDR3 DNA reads TGCGCCAGCAGCCCAAGCCCCGGAGGCCGTGGGCTCCAAGAGACCCAGTACTTC.

The gene calls are TRBV3-1 (or the pseudogene TRBV3-2) and TRBJ2-1, with 10 bases identical to TRBD2. Germline values: CDR1 LGHDT, CDR2 YNNKEL (reference sequence). V was clipped by 4 bases and J by 8 bases; unmatched bases: 8. CDR3 length: 15 amino acids. The CDR3: CASSPGSGGDYEQFF. As DNA, the CDR3 is TGTGCCAGCAGCCCGGGCAGCGGGGGGGACTATGAGCAGTTCTTC.

The chain joins TRBV2 to TRBJ1-1, with TRBD1 identical over 7 bases. CDR1 is SNHLY and CDR2 is FYNNEI in the germline V gene. Trimming took 0 bases from V and 2 from J; bases not matched to a gene: 3. CDR3 length equals 15 residues. In DNA, the CDR3 is TGTGCCAGCAGTGAAGCGCGACAGGGTAACACTGAAGCTTTCTTT. Encoded protein: CASSEARQGNTEAFF.

This clone appeared once. The DNA for the CDR3 is TGTGCCAGCAGTAGCAGGGGGCTGACTAATGAAAAACTGTTTTTT. Its translation: CASSSRGLTNEKLFF. The chain carries TRBV27 and TRBJ1-4; TRBD1 aligns across 8 bases. With V trimmed by 5 bases and J by 2 bases, 4 bases remained unmatched. This CDR3 is built from 15 residues. Germline CDR1 and CDR2: MNHEY and SMNVEV (reference sequence).

The J gene is TRBJ1-5, the V gene TRBV4-2, with TRBD1 identical over 9 bases. Germline CDR1 and CDR2: LGHNA and YNFKEQ. Trimming at V came to 3 bases and at J to 7 bases, leaving 4 bases not matched to a gene. The CDR3 runs to 14 residues. The CDR3 coding sequence is TGTGCCAGCAGCCACGGGACAGGGAACCAGCCCCAGCATTTT. It translates to CASSHGTGNQPQHF.

This chain links TRBV6-1 with TRBJ1-5, with TRBD1 matching over 7 bases. CDR1 MNHNS and CDR2 SASEGT come from the germline V gene. The CDR3 runs to 17 residues. Germline trimming cut 2 bases from V and 7 bases from J; bases unmatched to any gene: 14. CDR3 in DNA: TGTGCCAGCAGTGAATGGCTGAATCCAAGGGGACAGCAGCCCCAGCATTTT. Amino acid sequence: CASSEWLNPRGQQPQHF.

This sequence joins TRBV30 and TRBJ1-1; 8 bases map to TRBD1. The CDR3 contains 13 residues. V lost 7 bases to trimming and J lost 5 bases; unmatched junction nucleotides: 9. Germline V gene sequence: CDR1 GTSNPN, CDR2 SVGIG (reference sequence). This CDR3 reads CAFLRTGRTEAFF. As DNA, the CDR3 is TGTGCCTTCTTGCGGACAGGGAGGACTGAAGCTTTCTTT.